This T cell receptor (beta chain) came from a study of blood T cells in healthy people across ages. PCR was performed a second time for roughly 6 to 12 cycles using a sample-barcoded 5' primer and a J-beta primer mix. TCRdb called the 5' RACE reads again in MiXCR, with one record for every CDR3 protein. Here the sample spans roughly 680,000 distinct CDR3 sequences, around 45% being singletons. Germline loops: CDR1 SEHNR, CDR2 FQNEAQ (reference sequence). V lost 3 bases to trimming and J lost 8 bases; unmatched junction nucleotides: 8. The length of the CDR3 is 15 residues. The clonotype comes from a woman between 55 and 75 years old in good health. Sequenced material: blood. The chain is built from TRBV7-9 and TRBJ1-2, with 11 bases that match TRBD1. As DNA, the CDR3 is TGTGCCAGCAGCTTCTCCGGGACAGGGGGATACGGCTACACCTTC. This encodes CASSFSGTGGYGYTF. The full variable domain, completed using reference TRBV7-9 and TRBJ1-2, is DTGVSQNPRHKITKRGQNVTFRCDPISEHNRLYWYRQTLGQGPEFLTYFQNEAQLEKSRLLSDRFSAERPKGSFSTLEIQRTEQGDSAMYLCASSFSGTGGYGYTFGSGTRLTVV.